Below, one TCR beta chain is given with its context. Categorization into cohorts depended on clinical history that participants reported. The table came from immunoSEQ multiplex PCR; TCRdb's copy has only in-frame clones and leaves some out. Counted here are 280,000 or so clones, around 88% occurring once; the ten biggest clones make up 6% to 6.5%. V was trimmed by 3 bases and J by 3 bases, leaving 11 bases between them. CDR3 size: 15 residues. Looked up from germline, CDR1 is LGHDT and CDR2 is YNNKEL (reference sequence). The data originate from a study of blood T cell repertoires in COVID-19. Study background: The United States, Italy and Spain supplied acute and convalescent COVID-19 samples. In each case, the material was cDNA or gDNA derived from T cells, B-cell-depleted T cells, or PBMCs.

This TCR came from a woman in her thirties or forties who had recovered from COVID-19. The sequenced sample consisted of PBMCs or T cells enriched from blood (not recorded which). The gene calls are TRBV3-1 (or the pseudogene TRBV3-2) and TRBJ2-2, with D possibly being TRBD2 (6 bases). Written as DNA, the CDR3 is TGTGCCAGCAGCCACGGGGGAGTGTACACCGGGGAGCTGTTTTTT. Protein sequence: CASSHGGVYTGELFF.